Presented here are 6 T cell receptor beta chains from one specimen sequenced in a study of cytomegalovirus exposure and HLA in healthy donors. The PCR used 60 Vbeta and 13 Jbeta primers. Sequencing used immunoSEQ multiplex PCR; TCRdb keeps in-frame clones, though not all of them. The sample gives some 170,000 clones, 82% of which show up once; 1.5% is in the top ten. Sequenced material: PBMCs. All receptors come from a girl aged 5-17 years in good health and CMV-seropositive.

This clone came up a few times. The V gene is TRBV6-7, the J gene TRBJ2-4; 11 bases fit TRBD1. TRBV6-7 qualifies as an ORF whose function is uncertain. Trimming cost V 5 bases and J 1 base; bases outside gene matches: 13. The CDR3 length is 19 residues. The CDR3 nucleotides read TGTGCCAGCAGTGTCCTTGGACAGGGGGCAGCTCTGGCCAAAAACATTCAGTACTTC. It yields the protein CASSVLGQGAALAKNIQYF.

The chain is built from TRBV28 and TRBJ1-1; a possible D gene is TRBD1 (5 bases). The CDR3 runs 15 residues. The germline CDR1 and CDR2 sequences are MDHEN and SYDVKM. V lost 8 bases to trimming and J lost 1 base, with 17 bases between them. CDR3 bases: TGTGCCAGCCGTGGCGTGGGCGGGGGGAACACTGAAGCTTTCTTT. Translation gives CASRGVGGGNTEAFF.

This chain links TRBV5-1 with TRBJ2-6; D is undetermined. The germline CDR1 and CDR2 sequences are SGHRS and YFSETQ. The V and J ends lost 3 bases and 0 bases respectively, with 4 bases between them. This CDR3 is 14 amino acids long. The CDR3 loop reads CASSSSSGANVLTF. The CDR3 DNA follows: TGCGCCAGCAGCTCGAGCTCTGGGGCCAACGTCCTGACTTTC.

This CDR3 reads CASSERVRGSNQPQHF. The CDR3 DNA sequence: TGTGCCAGCAGTGAAAGAGTCAGGGGGTCTAATCAGCCCCAGCATTTT. This chain joins TRBV6-1 and TRBJ1-5, with TRBD1 matching 7 bases. The CDR3 runs 16 residues. The V segment lost 2 bases and the J segment 4 bases; nucleotides outside the gene matches: 8. Looked up from germline, CDR1 is MNHNS and CDR2 is SASEGT.

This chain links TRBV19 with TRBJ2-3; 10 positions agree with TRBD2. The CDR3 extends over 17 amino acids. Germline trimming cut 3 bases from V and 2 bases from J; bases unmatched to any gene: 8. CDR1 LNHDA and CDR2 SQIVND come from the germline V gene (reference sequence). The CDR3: CASSMRAGGPVTDTQYF. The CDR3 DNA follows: TGTGCCAGTAGTATGAGAGCGGGAGGGCCAGTCACAGATACGCAGTATTTT.

The CDR3 coding sequence is TGTGCCAGCAGGAGAAACCGGGACAGCTCCTACGAGCAGTACTTC. Translation: CASRRNRDSSYEQYF. The V gene is TRBV27, the J gene TRBJ2-7, with 7 bases lining up with TRBD1. The V and J ends lost 6 bases and 0 bases, in that order; junction bases with no gene match: 8. There are 15 residues in the CDR3. Germline CDR1 and CDR2: MNHEY and SMNVEV (reference sequence).